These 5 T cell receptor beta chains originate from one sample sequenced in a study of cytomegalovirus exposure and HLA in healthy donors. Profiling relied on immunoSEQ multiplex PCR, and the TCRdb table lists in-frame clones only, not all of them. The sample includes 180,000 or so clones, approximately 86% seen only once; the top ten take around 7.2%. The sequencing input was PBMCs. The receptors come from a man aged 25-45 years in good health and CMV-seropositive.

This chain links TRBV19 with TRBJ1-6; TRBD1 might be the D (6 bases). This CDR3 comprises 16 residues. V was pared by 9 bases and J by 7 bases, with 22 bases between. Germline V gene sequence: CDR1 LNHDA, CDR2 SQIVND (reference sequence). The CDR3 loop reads CARGGEQGSHNSPLHF. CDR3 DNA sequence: TGTGCCAGAGGCGGGGAACAGGGATCCCACAATTCACCCCTCCACTTT.

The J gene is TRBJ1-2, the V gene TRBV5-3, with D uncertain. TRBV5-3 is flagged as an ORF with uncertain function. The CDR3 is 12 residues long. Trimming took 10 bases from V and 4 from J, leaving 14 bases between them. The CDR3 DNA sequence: TGTGCCTTGCGCCCGGGGTTCTATGGCTACACCTTC. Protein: CALRPGFYGYTF.

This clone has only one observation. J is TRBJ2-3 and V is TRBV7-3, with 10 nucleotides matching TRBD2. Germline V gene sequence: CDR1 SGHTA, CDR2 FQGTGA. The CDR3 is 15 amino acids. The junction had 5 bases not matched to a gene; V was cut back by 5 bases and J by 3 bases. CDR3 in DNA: TGTGCCAGCAGCCCAACTAGCGGGACGACAGATACGCAGTATTTT. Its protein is CASSPTSGTTDTQYF.

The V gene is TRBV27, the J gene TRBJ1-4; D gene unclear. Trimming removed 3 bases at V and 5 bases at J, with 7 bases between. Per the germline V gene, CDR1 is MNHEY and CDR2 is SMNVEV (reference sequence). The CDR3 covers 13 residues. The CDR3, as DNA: TGTGCCAGCAGTTTTAGACCGAATGAAAAACTGTTTTTT. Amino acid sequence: CASSFRPNEKLFF.

CDR3 amino acids: CASSPRLAGDTGELFF. CDR3 nucleotide sequence: TGTGCCAGCAGCCCTAGACTAGCGGGAGACACCGGGGAGCTGTTTTTT. The chain is built from TRBV9 and TRBJ2-2, with 12 bases lining up with TRBD2. Unmatched junction bases numbered 4, after V lost 4 bases and J lost 3 bases. This CDR3 contains 16 residues. CDR1 and CDR2 from the germline V gene are SGDLS and YYNGEE.